The 29 T cell receptor beta chains given below trace back to one sample, sequenced in a study of T cell repertoires in cytomegalovirus infection. Which antigens these TCRs recognize remains unknown. TCRdb redid the calling of the reads with MiXCR, one entry per CDR3 protein. Counted here are 400,000 to 600,000 distinct CDR3 sequences, about 44% occurring once; the ten biggest clones make up about 39%. Sequencing used cultured PBMCs, obtained from culture after CMV antigen stimulation. The receptor set was obtained from a human donor in good health (CMV status not recorded). Some clones in this sample may be carry-over from other donors' samples.

This clonotype was observed a handful of times. The CDR3 bases are TGTGCCATCAGTGAAGGGGTCGAGTACTATGGCTACACCTTC. Translating gives CAISEGVEYYGYTF. The J gene is TRBJ1-2, the V gene TRBV10-3, with D maybe TRBD1 (5 bases). V was trimmed by 3 bases and J by 3 bases, leaving 11 bases between them. This CDR3 region has 14 residues. Germline assignment: CDR1 ENHRY and CDR2 SYGVKD.

The rearrangement joins TRBV12-3 or TRBV12-4 to TRBJ2-3, with 8 positions matching TRBD2. The CDR3 loop spans 14 amino acids. J lost 0 bases, V lost 9 bases, and 5 bases had no gene match. In DNA, the CDR3 is TGTGCCAGTAGACTAGCGCCAAGCACAGATACGCAGTATTTT. This translates into CASRLAPSTDTQYF.

This clonotype was observed a handful of times. The rearrangement uses TRBV7-2 and TRBJ2-1, with D perhaps TRBD2 (6 bases). The germline gives CDR1 SGHTA, CDR2 FQGNSA. Trimming removed 5 bases from V and 2 bases from J, with 19 bases in between. This CDR3 region has 17 residues. The CDR3 here is CASSHDGTPYAYNEQFF. The CDR3 region has the DNA TGTGCCAGCAGCCATGACGGGACTCCCTACGCCTACAATGAGCAGTTCTTC.

This clonotype was found a few times. This chain joins TRBV12-3 or TRBV12-4 and TRBJ1-2; D uncertain. V gave up 6 bases and J gave up 5 bases, with 16 bases separating them. The length of the CDR3 is 14 residues. This CDR3 is CASSPTRGAYGYTF. In nucleotides, the CDR3 is TGTGCCAGCAGCCCCACCCGAGGAGCTTATGGCTACACCTTC.

The sample holds a few counts of this clonotype. The J gene is TRBJ2-5, the V gene TRBV7-9; 10 nucleotides line up with TRBD2. CDR3 size: 16 residues. Trimming cost V 6 bases and J 5 bases; bases outside gene matches: 12. Germline CDR1 and CDR2: SEHNR and FQNEAQ (reference sequence). CDR3 nucleotides: TGTGCCAGCAGTGAGATGGGGACTAGCGTGACGGAGACCCAGTACTTC. This codes for CASSEMGTSVTETQYF. The full variable domain, completed using reference TRBV7-9 and TRBJ2-5, is DTGVSQNPRHKITKRGQNVTFRCDPISEHNRLYWYRQTLGQGPEFLTYFQNEAQLEKSRLLSDRFSAERPKGSFSTLEIQRTEQGDSAMYLCASSEMGTSVTETQYFGPGTRLLVL.

This clonotype was picked up a small number of times. This chain uses TRBV7-9 with TRBJ2-2; tentative D call: TRBD1 (6 bases). CDR3 length equals 19 residues. V lost 5 bases and J lost 0, with 22 bases in between. Germline V CDR1 and CDR2: SEHNR, FQNEAQ (reference sequence). The CDR3 DNA is TGTGCCAGCAGCCCTTTAGTTGTCAGGGGCTTAACGAACACCGGGGAGCTGTTTTTT. It specifies CASSPLVVRGLTNTGELFF. The full variable domain, rest sourced from reference TRBV7-9 and TRBJ2-2, is DTGVSQNPRHKITKRGQNVTFRCDPISEHNRLYWYRQTLGQGPEFLTYFQNEAQLEKSRLLSDRFSAERPKGSFSTLEIQRTEQGDSAMYLCASSPLVVRGLTNTGELFFGEGSRLTVL.

In DNA, the CDR3 is TGTGCCAGCAGGGAGGAGGGCACAGATACGCAGTATTTT. Encoded protein: CASREEGTDTQYF. The rearrangement uses TRBV6-2 or TRBV6-3 and TRBJ2-3, with a possible D match to TRBD2 (5 bases). Trimming took 6 bases from V and 1 from J, leaving 8 bases between them. Germline V gene data show CDR1 as MNHEY and CDR2 as SVGEGT. The CDR3 runs to 13 residues.

The gene calls are TRBV5-6 and TRBJ2-1; 7 positions agree with TRBD2. This CDR3 spans 12 amino acids. Germline trimming cut 3 bases from V and 14 bases from J; bases unmatched to any gene: 8. Germline V lookup: CDR1 SGHDT, CDR2 YYEEEE. The DNA for the CDR3 is TGTGCCAGCAGCTGGGACTATCGATCGGAGTTCTTC. Its protein product is CASSWDYRSEFF.

This clonotype was picked up a small number of times. V gene TRBV7-2 combines with J gene TRBJ2-7; 15 bases are shared with TRBD2. Germline values: CDR1 SGHTA, CDR2 FQGNSA. The CDR3 extends over 19 amino acids. V lost 5 bases, J lost 0 bases, and 11 bases stayed unmatched. CDR3 sequence (DNA): TGTGCCAGCAGCCCACCACTCGGACTAGCGGGGGGGAGCTCCTACGAGCAGTACTTC. This encodes CASSPPLGLAGGSSYEQYF.

This clonotype was seen a few times. The J gene is TRBJ1-6, the V gene TRBV18; TRBD1 is a possible D gene (6 bases). Germline CDR1 reads KGHSH; CDR2 reads LQKENI. V was pared by 3 bases and J by 10 bases, with 13 bases between. CDR3 length: 14 amino acids. This CDR3 reads CASSPTGNRSPLHF. Here the CDR3 DNA reads TGTGCCAGCTCACCCACAGGGAATAGGTCACCCCTCCACTTT.

V is TRBV7-6 and J is TRBJ2-3, with 15 nucleotides matching TRBD2. This CDR3 spans 17 amino acids. The germline V gene encodes CDR1 SGHVS and CDR2 FNYEAQ. The ends lost 5 bases at V and 5 bases at J; junction bases unmatched: 8. CDR3 region: CASSEKGTSGRKDTQYF. CDR3 bases: TGTGCCAGCAGCGAAAAAGGGACTAGCGGGAGGAAAGATACGCAGTATTTT.

The V gene is TRBV5-1, the J gene TRBJ2-3; 9 bases fit TRBD2. Looked up from germline, CDR1 is SGHRS and CDR2 is YFSETQ. CDR3 length equals 14 residues. The V gene end was trimmed by 4 bases and the J gene end by 4 bases; junction bases not matched to a gene: 4. CDR3 amino acids: CASSLWTSADTQYF. Here the CDR3 DNA reads TGCGCCAGCAGCCTCTGGACTAGCGCAGATACGCAGTATTTT.

The chain couples TRBV20-1 to TRBJ2-1, with 10 bases aligning to TRBD2. The J segment lost 7 bases and the V segment lost 7 bases, leaving 10 bases of the junction unmatched. The CDR3 has 14 amino acids. CDR1 is DFQATT, CDR2 SNEGSKA, per germline (reference sequence). The chain's CDR3 is CSGRPLAGVNEQFF. The CDR3 DNA sequence: TGCAGTGGGAGACCGCTAGCGGGAGTGAATGAGCAGTTCTTC.

This sequence joins TRBV7-6 and TRBJ2-1; 8 bases are shared with TRBD2. The germline CDR1 and CDR2 sequences are SGHVS and FNYEAQ. Trimming at V came to 4 bases and at J to 8 bases, leaving 7 bases not matched to a gene. CDR3 length: 14 amino acids. Written as DNA, the CDR3 is TGTGCCAGCAGCTCTGGGACTAGTAACTATGAGCAGTTCTTC. Its translation: CASSSGTSNYEQFF.

This clonotype appeared a few times. The chain is built from TRBV7-9 and TRBJ2-2; no definite D call. CDR3 length: 15 residues. Trimming shortened V by 5 bases and J by 6 bases, and 16 bases separated the two germline ends. CDR1 and CDR2 from the germline V gene are SEHNR and FQNEAQ (reference sequence). The CDR3 region has the DNA TGTGCCAGCAGCCGGGTGGAAGCCTGGTCCGGGGAGCTGTTTTTT. This gives the protein CASSRVEAWSGELFF.

With regard to this clonotype: Its ends do not fully match the called genes, so a read error is possible. V is TRBV2 and J is TRBJ2-1; D is unresolved. This CDR3 is built from 14 residues. Germline V gives CDR1 SNHLY, CDR2 FYNNEI. DNA of the CDR3: TGTGCCAGCAGTCAAGCTCGGGCTACCAATGAGCAGTTCTTC. Protein: CASSQARATNEQFF.

This chain connects TRBV12-3 or TRBV12-4 to TRBJ1-4; 10 positions agree with TRBD1. V lost 6 bases to trimming and J lost 7 bases; unmatched junction nucleotides: 14. The CDR3 length is 17 residues. CDR3 amino acids: CASRLTNPGQGFEKLFF. CDR3 nucleotide sequence: TGTGCCAGCAGACTAACTAATCCGGGACAGGGGTTTGAAAAACTGTTTTTT.

V usage is TRBV20-1 and J usage is TRBJ1-2, with D maybe TRBD1 (5 bases). CDR3 length equals 12 residues. Germline values: CDR1 DFQATT, CDR2 SNEGSKA (reference sequence). V gave up 8 bases and J gave up 6 bases, with 16 bases separating them. The CDR3 loop is CSPRDARNGYTF. The CDR3 region has the DNA TGCAGTCCCAGGGACGCGCGGAATGGCTACACCTTC.

This clonotype was seen many times. The rearrangement uses TRBV7-2 and TRBJ2-7; D perhaps matches TRBD1 (6 bases). This CDR3 is built from 13 residues. Germline lookup yields CDR1 SGHTA and CDR2 FQGNSA. V dropped 6 bases and J dropped 3 bases, with 12 bases sitting between them. In nucleotides, the CDR3 is TGTGCCAGCAGTTACAGGGTAGGCTACGAGCAGTACTTC. Amino acid sequence: CASSYRVGYEQYF.

This chain connects TRBV28 to TRBJ2-3; D is tentatively TRBD1 or TRBD2 (5 bases each). This CDR3 has 15 residues. Trimming took off 5 bases at V and 3 bases at J, with 15 bases between the two ends. Germline V lookup: CDR1 MDHEN, CDR2 SYDVKM. The CDR3 region has the DNA TGTGCCAGCAGTCCCGGGACGAGGCGGACAGATACGCAGTATTTT. It yields the protein CASSPGTRRTDTQYF.

The chain has TRBV6-1 and TRBJ2-2; D gene unclear. The germline gives CDR1 MNHNS, CDR2 SASEGT. The CDR3 sequence is 14 residues long. Trimming left V 1 base short and J 4 bases short, with 7 bases between. CDR3 DNA sequence: TGTGCCAGCAGTGAAGTGGGTCTCACCGGGGAGCTGTTTTTT. Its protein product is CASSEVGLTGELFF.

The J gene is TRBJ1-1, the V gene TRBV3-1; the match to TRBD1 covers 7 bases. Trimming took 4 bases from V and 1 from J; bases not matched to a gene: 3. Germline-derived CDR1 and CDR2 are LGHDT and YNNKEL (reference sequence). The CDR3 runs to 14 residues. The CDR3 is CASSRGQQNTEAFF. In DNA form, the CDR3 reads TGTGCCAGCAGCCGGGGACAGCAGAACACTGAAGCTTTCTTT.

The J gene is TRBJ2-7, the V gene TRBV11-2; TRBD2 aligns across 7 bases. The J segment lost 7 bases and the V segment lost 6 bases, leaving 15 bases of the junction unmatched. CDR1 and CDR2 (germline): SGHAT, FQNNGV. This CDR3 spans 15 amino acids. The CDR3: CASSKTGTTSGEQYF. The CDR3 bases are TGTGCCAGCAGTAAAACCGGGACTACTTCGGGTGAGCAGTACTTC.

The chain joins TRBV7-2 to TRBJ2-7, with D possibly being TRBD1 (6 bases). The CDR3 has 13 amino acids. Per the germline V gene, CDR1 is SGHTA and CDR2 is FQGNSA. The V end lost 7 bases, the J end lost 0 bases, and 10 bases lay between the germline ends. CDR3 nucleotide sequence: TGTGCCAGCACCAGAGGGGGCTCCTACGAGCAGTACTTC. This sequence encodes CASTRGGSYEQYF.

The rearrangement links TRBV7-9 to TRBJ2-7; D is unclear. From germline, CDR1 is SEHNR and CDR2 FQNEAQ (reference sequence). V shed 4 bases and J shed 1 base, with 17 bases lying between them. CDR3 size: 16 residues. Here the CDR3 reads CASSSTPRAESYEQYF. CDR3 bases: TGTGCCAGCAGCTCAACCCCCCGGGCCGAATCCTACGAGCAGTACTTC.

The chain joins TRBV6-1 to TRBJ1-1; no clear D gene. The length of the CDR3 is 13 residues. Germline V gene sequence: CDR1 MNHNS, CDR2 SASEGT. Trimming cost V 6 bases and J 4 bases, with 12 bases left between them. The CDR3 region is CASSVRRSTEAFF. The DNA of the CDR3 is TGTGCCAGCAGCGTTCGGAGGAGCACTGAAGCTTTCTTT.

V usage is TRBV12-3 or TRBV12-4 and J usage is TRBJ2-5, with D possibly matching TRBD2 (6 bases). V was trimmed by 7 bases and J by 4 bases, leaving 13 bases between them. The CDR3 covers 13 residues. This CDR3 is CASTGVWVETQYF. As DNA, the CDR3 is TGTGCCAGCACGGGGGTTTGGGTAGAGACCCAGTACTTC.

The rearrangement joins TRBV6-2 or TRBV6-3 to TRBJ2-2; 7 positions agree with TRBD1. V dropped 8 bases and J dropped 6; count of bases not matched to a gene: 9. The CDR3 covers 14 residues. In germline, CDR1 is MNHEY, CDR2 SVGEGT. Written as DNA, the CDR3 is TGTGCCAGCCTGCTAGGACAGGTGTCCGGGGAGCTGTTTTTT. The encoded protein is CASLLGQVSGELFF.

This clonotype is a singleton in its sample. The genes are TRBV29-1 and TRBJ2-7, with 7 bases that match TRBD1. The CDR3 spans 14 residues. CDR1 and CDR2 from the germline V gene are SQVTM and ANQGSEA. V was clipped by 3 bases and J by 0 bases; unmatched bases: 5. This CDR3 reads CSVDRDSYSYEQYF. The CDR3 DNA is TGCAGCGTTGACCGGGACAGCTACTCCTACGAGCAGTACTTC.